The 26 T cell receptor beta chains below were found in one sample sequenced in a study of blood T cells in healthy people across ages. Through a sample-barcoded 5' primer and a J-beta primer mix, a second PCR was run for roughly 7 to 12 cycles. TCRdb re-called the 5' RACE reads with MiXCR, one entry per CDR3 protein. The table has over 1,500,000 distinct CDR3 sequences, 35% to 50% seen once. Sequencing used blood. Receptors originate from a human donor in good health.

Only a few counts were recorded for this clonotype. V is TRBV12-3 or TRBV12-4 and J is TRBJ1-4; no clear D. This CDR3 has 14 residues. The germline V and J ends were trimmed by 4 bases and 4 bases, with 10 bases remaining between them. The CDR3 reads CASSSRRYNEKLFF. The CDR3 region has the DNA TGTGCCAGCAGTTCCAGACGGTATAATGAAAAACTGTTTTTT.

V is TRBV5-1 and J is TRBJ1-2, with 9 bases lining up with TRBD1. Germline V lookup: CDR1 SGHRS, CDR2 YFSETQ. V gave up 0 bases and J gave up 3 bases; unmatched junction bases: 6. The CDR3 spans 16 residues. The CDR3 protein is CASSLAGTGLYYGYTF. The CDR3 region has the DNA TGCGCCAGCAGCTTGGCTGGGACAGGGCTCTACTATGGCTACACCTTC.

This clonotype came up once. This chain links TRBV4-3 with TRBJ2-1, with 9 nucleotides matching TRBD1. This CDR3 spans 20 amino acids. Trimming removed 2 bases from V and 8 bases from J; junction bases left unmatched: 22. Per the germline V gene, CDR1 is LGHNA and CDR2 is YSLEER. DNA for the CDR3: TGCGCCAGCAGCCAAATCCGGGACAGGGAGTCCCGAAGCCTCGGAGATGAGCAGTTCTTC. Translated: CASSQIRDRESRSLGDEQFF.

V is TRBV12-3 or TRBV12-4 and J is TRBJ2-3; maybe TRBD1 (5 bases). Trimming stripped 5 bases from V and 4 bases from J, with 19 bases between. This CDR3 region has 16 residues. The CDR3 sequence: CASSPGLGKSADTQYF. CDR3 coding DNA: TGTGCCAGCAGTCCAGGGCTGGGAAAATCCGCAGATACGCAGTATTTT.

The chain links TRBV10-2 to TRBJ2-7, with D perhaps TRBD2 (5 bases). This CDR3 has 15 residues. Per the germline V gene, CDR1 is WSHSY and CDR2 is SAAADI. V was pared by 0 bases and J by 2 bases, with 11 bases between. The CDR3 bases are TGCGCCAGCAGTGAGTCGGAGGCTTCCACCTACGAGCAGTACTTC. Protein sequence: CASSESEASTYEQYF.

The genes are TRBV12-3 or TRBV12-4 and TRBJ2-1; TRBD2 is a possible D gene (5 bases). CDR3 length: 15 amino acids. V shed 5 bases and J shed 6 bases, with 17 bases lying between them. CDR3 nucleotides: TGTGCCAGCAGTCCCGAGCTAGCCACCCCCAATGAGCAGTTCTTC. Translated: CASSPELATPNEQFF.

This clonotype has at least ten counts. V gene TRBV4-3 combines with J gene TRBJ2-7; 7 nucleotides match TRBD1. The germline V gene has CDR1 LGHNA and CDR2 YSLEER. CDR3 length equals 14 residues. Germline trimming cut 4 bases from V and 3 bases from J; bases unmatched to any gene: 6. This CDR3 reads CASSPTTGLYEQYF. In DNA form, the CDR3 reads TGCGCCAGCAGCCCTACGACAGGGCTCTACGAGCAGTACTTC.

The V gene is TRBV4-1, the J gene TRBJ1-2, with 8 positions matching TRBD1. The CDR3 contains 15 residues. Germline V gene data show CDR1 as MGHRA and CDR2 as YSYEKL. J lost 4 bases, V lost 4 bases, and 8 bases had no gene match. The CDR3 reads CASSRRTGYGYGYTF. CDR3 sequence (DNA): TGCGCCAGCAGCCGTAGGACAGGGTACGGCTATGGCTACACCTTC.

This clonotype was counted a few times. The genes are TRBV6-5 and TRBJ2-3, with TRBD2 identical over 7 bases. After removal of 2 bases from V and 12 bases from J, the junction contained 5 bases not matched to a gene. Germline V gene sequence: CDR1 MNHEY, CDR2 SVGAGI. The CDR3 loop spans 12 amino acids. The CDR3 spells CASSYRRGSQYF. The CDR3 coding sequence is TGTGCCAGCAGTTACCGGCGGGGGAGTCAGTATTTT.

Written as DNA, the CDR3 is TGTGCCAGCAGTAGGGGCGCTGGAAACACCATATATTTT. It is translated as CASSRGAGNTIYF. The chain uses TRBV28 and TRBJ1-3; D is perhaps TRBD1 (5 bases). The CDR3 spans 13 residues. V was shortened by 5 bases and J by 2 bases, with 7 bases between the two germline ends. Germline V CDR1 and CDR2: MDHEN, SYDVKM.

The rearrangement joins TRBV24-1 to TRBJ1-1, with 11 nucleotides matching TRBD1. The CDR3 loop spans 15 amino acids. Germline V gene data show CDR1 as KGHDR and CDR2 as SFDVKD. The J segment lost 5 bases and the V segment lost 7 bases, leaving 8 bases of the junction unmatched. Written as DNA, the CDR3 is TGTGCCACCAGATCTCGGGACAGGGGGGGGACTGAAGCTTTCTTT. Translated, it gives CATRSRDRGGTEAFF.

V usage is TRBV20-1 and J usage is TRBJ1-1; a weak D match, TRBD1 (6 bases). The germline gives CDR1 DFQATT, CDR2 SNEGSKA (reference sequence). V was pared by 6 bases and J by 1 base, with 18 bases between. The CDR3 spans 15 residues. CDR3 amino acids: CSALKTGARNTEAFF. In DNA form, the CDR3 reads TGCAGTGCCCTTAAGACAGGTGCGAGGAACACTGAAGCTTTCTTT.

The table lists this clonotype with a few counts. The chain joins TRBV12-3 or TRBV12-4 to TRBJ2-1, with 11 bases identical to TRBD2. The CDR3 spans 15 residues. V lost 6 bases, J lost 6 bases, and 7 bases stayed unmatched. The CDR3 DNA is TGTGCCAGCAGCCGAGGGACTAGCGGTATCAATGAGCAGTTCTTC. This sequence encodes CASSRGTSGINEQFF.

This clonotype occurred once. V and J are TRBV11-2 and TRBJ2-2, with 8 bases identical to TRBD2. This CDR3 is 14 amino acids long. Germline V lookup: CDR1 SGHAT, CDR2 FQNNGV. Trimming cost V 10 bases and J 0 bases; bases outside gene matches: 4. The CDR3 nucleotides are TGTGCCACCCAGGGACTAGCGAACACCGGGGAGCTGTTTTTT. It codes for CATQGLANTGELFF.

The V call is TRBV7-2, the J call TRBJ1-2, with 7 bases lining up with TRBD1. This CDR3 has 13 amino acids. Per the germline V gene, CDR1 is SGHTA and CDR2 is FQGNSA. J lost 8 bases, V lost 5 bases, and 8 bases had no gene match. CDR3 bases: TGTGCCAGCAGCCTCGCGCAGGGGGGCGGCTACACCTTC. This gives the protein CASSLAQGGGYTF.

The V call is TRBV12-3 or TRBV12-4, the J call TRBJ2-5, with TRBD1 as a possible D gene (5 bases). Deletions cut 5 bases from V and 11 bases from J, with 15 bases between. The CDR3 loop spans 12 amino acids. The CDR3 region is CASSVTGEAQYF. As DNA, the CDR3 is TGTGCCAGCAGTGTCACAGGAGAGGCGCAGTACTTC.

About this clonotype: The junction departs from germline at one end; a sequencing error may be responsible. V and J are TRBV5-1 and TRBJ2-4; the D gene is possibly TRBD1 (6 bases). Germline V gene sequence: CDR1 SGHRS, CDR2 YFSETQ. The CDR3 sequence is 15 residues long. CDR3 coding DNA: TGCGCCAGCAGCTTGGCGAACTCACGTAGGGACATTCTGTACTTC. It encodes CASSLANSRRDILYF.

This chain joins TRBV2 and TRBJ2-3, with D unclear. Germline V gives CDR1 SNHLY, CDR2 FYNNEI. This CDR3 region has 15 residues. The germline V and J ends were trimmed by 4 bases and 7 bases, with 18 bases remaining between them. The CDR3 DNA is TGTGCCAGCAGTGGGACGAGCGCTAGAAGAAATACGCAGTATTTT. Translated: CASSGTSARRNTQYF. Full variable domain (rest looked up from reference TRBV2 and TRBJ2-3): EPEVTQTPSHQVTQMGQEVILRCVPISNHLYFYWYRQILGQKVEFLVSFYNNEISEKSEIFDDQFSVERPDGSNFTLKIRSTKLEDSAMYFCASSGTSARRNTQYFGPGTRLTVL.

This clonotype has a handful of counts. This sequence joins TRBV7-2 and TRBJ2-7; no clear D. CDR1 is SGHTA, CDR2 FQGNSA, per germline. CDR3 size: 14 residues. The V end lost 1 base, the J end lost 0 bases, and 7 bases lay between the germline ends. DNA of the CDR3: TGTGCCAGCAGCTTAGAAGTTTTCTCCTACGAGCAGTACTTC. Amino acid sequence: CASSLEVFSYEQYF. Full variable domain (outside the CDR3, taken from reference TRBV7-2 and TRBJ2-7): GAGVSQSPSNKVTEKGKDVELRCDPISGHTALYWYRQSLGQGLEFLIYFQGNSAPDKSGLPSDRFSAERTGGSVSTLTIQRTQQEDSAVYLCASSLEVFSYEQYFGPGTRLTVT.

The V and J genes are TRBV28 and TRBJ1-4; D remains ambiguous. The CDR3 extends over 16 amino acids. Germline CDR1 MDHEN, CDR2 SYDVKM. V lost 4 bases and J 0 bases, leaving 12 bases between the germline ends. CDR3 loop: CASSSRSTATNEKLFF. CDR3 coding DNA: TGTGCCAGCAGTTCCCGATCGACGGCAACTAATGAAAAACTGTTTTTT.

This clonotype appeared a single time. This chain links TRBV7-9 with TRBJ1-3; D remains ambiguous. The CDR3 is 12 amino acids. Germline lookup yields CDR1 SEHNR and CDR2 FQNEAQ (reference sequence). V lost 8 bases and J 4 bases, leaving 9 bases between the germline ends. The CDR3 here is CASAGPGNTIYF. In nucleotides, the CDR3 is TGTGCCAGCGCCGGGCCGGGAAACACCATATATTTT.

The chain employs TRBV9 and TRBJ1-2; 9 nucleotides agree with TRBD1. The germline V gene encodes CDR1 SGDLS and CDR2 YYNGEE. Trimming took 4 bases from V and 4 from J; bases not matched to a gene: 11. This CDR3 has 16 residues. CDR3 residues: CASSLRPGTGSYGYTF. The CDR3 region has the DNA TGTGCCAGCAGCCTGCGTCCCGGGACAGGGAGCTATGGCTACACCTTC.

This clonotype was found a few times. The V call is TRBV29-1, the J call TRBJ2-7; TRBD1 matches at 9 bases. This CDR3 is built from 14 residues. In germline, CDR1 is SQVTM, CDR2 ANQGSEA. V gave up 4 bases and J gave up 1 base; unmatched junction bases: 5. This CDR3 is CSVARTGVSYEQYF. CDR3 coding DNA: TGCAGCGTTGCTAGGACAGGGGTTTCCTACGAGCAGTACTTC.

This clonotype occurred a few times. The chain combines TRBV5-5 with TRBJ1-5; D call uncertain. V was shortened by 2 bases and J by 2 bases, with 14 bases between the two germline ends. The CDR3 is 16 amino acids. Germline-derived CDR1 and CDR2 are SGHKS and YYEKEE (reference sequence). In DNA form, the CDR3 reads TGTGCCAGCAGCTTAGGTCTCCGCGTAGGCAATCAGCCCCAGCATTTT. It specifies CASSLGLRVGNQPQHF.

The rearrangement links TRBV6-2 or TRBV6-3 to TRBJ2-1; perhaps TRBD2 as D (5 bases). CDR1 is MNHEY, CDR2 SVGEGT, per germline. The CDR3 loop spans 15 amino acids. Trimming took 2 bases from V and 0 from J, leaving 8 bases between them. The CDR3 nucleotides read TGTGCCAGCAGTTACGAGGGTTTCTCCTACAATGAGCAGTTCTTC. Amino acids: CASSYEGFSYNEQFF.

This clonotype was detected ten times or more. The rearrangement uses TRBV29-1 and TRBJ2-1, with D possibly being TRBD2 (5 bases). Germline V gives CDR1 SQVTM, CDR2 ANQGSEA. Between the trimmed V and J ends, which lost 8 bases and 7 bases, there was a span of 9 bases. CDR3 length equals 10 residues. The CDR3 sequence is CSSPGNEQFF. The DNA of the CDR3 is TGCAGCTCCCCGGGGAATGAGCAGTTCTTC.